This TCR beta chain was recovered during a study of blood T cells in healthy people across ages. In the study overall: Template switching retrieved approximately one barcoded beta molecule for each two T cells.

The donors, aged roughly 6 to 90, were healthy Caucasians from Russia. Isolating PBMCs gave at least 7 million of these cells per sample. Trimming stripped 1 base from V and 7 bases from J, with 10 bases between. Germline V lookup: CDR1 MNHEY, CDR2 SVGEGT. CDR3 length: 14 residues. PCR was performed a second time for roughly 7 to 12 cycles using a sample-barcoded 5' primer and a J-beta primer mix. Every cDNA molecule carried a tag from a template-switch adaptor bearing 12 random nucleotides. MiXCR was run by TCRdb on the 5' RACE reads, yielding one entry per CDR3 protein. The data show about 1,400,000 distinct CDR3 sequences, 59% seen once.

The TCR was taken from a man aged 18 to 30 in good health. This chain uses TRBV6-2 or TRBV6-3 with TRBJ2-2, with D perhaps matching TRBD2 (5 bases). Material for sequencing was blood. The CDR3 protein is CASSYLAGFGELFF. In nucleotides, the CDR3 is TGTGCCAGCAGTTACTTGGCGGGCTTCGGGGAGCTGTTTTTT.